These 3 T cell receptor beta chains were all obtained from the same sample, sequenced in a study of T cell clonality in common variable immunodeficiency (dated by TCRdb to about 2015). The method behind the library was the immunoSEQ multiplex PCR assay. Held by TCRdb, this immuneACCESS table contains in-frame sequences only and omits some clones. Under half of the omission traces to an unresolved V gene where checked; the cause of the rest is unknown. This sample has tens of thousands of clones in the table, none counted a single time. The ten largest make up around a tenth of the sample. What was sequenced was peripheral blood mononuclear cells. The receptors originated from a person between 18 and 75 years old in good health.

There are many counts of this clone. The read ends 3 residues early relative to the CDR3; the germline J gene fills the gap. V and J are TRBV3-1 (or the pseudogene TRBV3-2) and TRBJ2-7, with TRBD2 matching over 12 bases. Looked up from germline, CDR1 is LGHDT and CDR2 is YNNKEL (reference sequence). V dropped 5 bases and J dropped 4; count of bases not matched to a gene: 3. CDR3 length equals 14 residues. The CDR3 sequence: CASSELAGGYEQYF. The CDR3 bases that were read are TGTGCCAGCAGCGAACTAGCGGGAGGTTACGAG.

This clone was counted at least ten times. Read data end 3 residues before the CDR3 end; the end is taken from the germline J gene. The rearrangement uses TRBV30 and TRBJ2-2; 8 nucleotides align to TRBD2. This CDR3 is built from 14 residues. Germline V gives CDR1 GTSNPN, CDR2 SVGIG (reference sequence). Trimming cost V 0 bases and J 5 bases; bases outside gene matches: 2. The CDR3 loop is CAWSVGGGTGELFF. The sequenced part of the CDR3 DNA is TGTGCCTGGAGTGTCGGGGGGGGGACCGGGGAG.

This clone was picked up many times. The read halts 3 residues ahead of the CDR3 end, with the missing end drawn from the germline J gene. The same CDR3 also results from other DNA sequences found in this sample. The chain employs TRBV19 and TRBJ1-3; possible D gene TRBD1, 5 bases. The CDR3 covers 15 residues. Trimming left V 8 bases short and J 0 bases short, with 14 bases between. The V gene's germline CDR1 is LNHDA and CDR2 SQIVND (reference sequence). CDR3 protein: CASGHPGFSGNTIYF. CDR3 DNA, as far as it was read: TGTGCCAGTGGACACCCGGGATTCTCTGGAAACACC.